Listed below are T cell receptor beta chains from one sample, sequenced in a study of blood T cell repertoires in COVID-19. The table came from immunoSEQ multiplex PCR; TCRdb's copy has only in-frame clones and leaves some out. Of under 200,000 clones detected, approximately 84% appear once; the ten largest clones hold less than 15%. Sequenced input: peripheral blood. These receptors were collected from a man aged 18 to 30 with active or convalescent COVID-19. CDR3s include the opening cysteine and the closing phenylalanine or tryptophan. The D gene is left open where the match is weak. Some rows mark clone size as missing; the rest say once, few, many or name a class of expanded clone.

>TRBJ1-1|TRBV19|TRBD1|-
CASSMGTATEAFF
TGTGCCAGTAGTATGGGGACAGCCACTGAAGCTTTCTTT
>TRBJ1-1|TRBV5-1|TRBD1|-
CASSPRGRVNTEAFF
TGCGCCAGCAGCCCCAGGGGGCGAGTGAACACTGAAGCTTTCTTT
>TRBJ2-2|TRBV7-9|-|-
CASSLADRRTGELFF
TGTGCCAGCAGCTTAGCCGACAGGCGCACCGGGGAGCTGTTTTTT
>TRBJ2-7|TRBV19|TRBD1|few
CASARRDSSYEQYF
TGTGCCAGTGCCCGAAGGGACAGCTCCTACGAGCAGTACTTC
>TRBJ1-1|TRBV27|TRBD1|few
CASSRQGRITEAFF
TGTGCCAGCAGCCGACAGGGGAGGATCACTGAAGCTTTCTTT
>TRBJ1-4|TRBV12-3/TRBV12-4|-|-
CASSRNEKLFF
TGTGCCAGCAGCCGTAATGAAAAACTGTTTTTT
>TRBJ2-1|TRBV7-9|TRBD1|-
CASSSRQGPDNEQFF
TGTGCCAGCAGCTCCCGACAGGGGCCTGACAATGAGCAGTTCTTC
>TRBJ2-3|TRBV10-1|-|-
CASSIQASTDTQYF
TGCGCCAGCAGTATTCAGGCTAGCACAGATACGCAGTATTTT
>TRBJ2-7|TRBV7-6|-|-
CASSFPSSQQYF
TGTGCCAGCAGCTTTCCCTCCAGTCAGCAGTACTTC
>TRBJ1-2|TRBV9|TRBD1|-
CASSVDPRQGSNYGYTF
TGTGCCAGCAGCGTAGACCCTAGACAGGGGTCTAACTATGGCTACACCTTC
>TRBJ1-2|TRBV27|TRBD1|-
CASRPQGADGYTF
TGTGCCAGCAGACCTCAGGGGGCCGATGGCTACACCTTC
>TRBJ1-2|TRBV15|-|-
CATSSWTSREDGYTF
TGTGCCACCAGCAGCTGGACATCCAGGGAGGATGGCTACACCTTC
>TRBJ1-6|TRBV2|TRBD1|-
CASSGTGTENSPLHF
TGTGCCAGCAGTGGGACCGGGACAGAAAATTCACCCCTCCACTTT
>TRBJ2-5|TRBV7-2|-|-
CAGSLQGGGETQYF
TGTGCCGGATCCCTACAGGGTGGGGGAGAGACCCAGTACTTC
>TRBJ2-7|TRBV7-2|-|-
CASSLQGVTGTTPYEQYF
TGTGCCAGCAGCCTACAGGGGGTTACCGGGACTACCCCCTACGAGCAGTACTTC
>TRBJ1-2|TRBV19|-|-
CASSISPDSHYGYTF
TGTGCCAGTAGTATCAGTCCCGACAGCCACTATGGCTACACCTTC
>TRBJ1-2|TRBV4-1|-|few
CASSRDNLNYGYTF
TGCGCCAGCAGCCGGGACAACCTTAACTATGGCTACACCTTC
>TRBJ2-5|TRBV18|TRBD1|once
CASSQGAGQETQYF
TGTGCCAGCTCACAGGGGGCAGGGCAAGAGACCCAGTACTTC
>TRBJ1-5|TRBV7-2|TRBD1|-
CASSGTGDFYSNQPQHF
TGTGCCAGCAGCGGGACAGGAGATTTTTATAGCAATCAGCCCCAGCATTTT
>TRBJ2-1|TRBV20-1|-|-
CSASPSRYNEQFF
TGCAGTGCTAGTCCTAGCCGCTACAATGAGCAGTTCTTC
>TRBJ2-3|TRBV5-1|TRBD2|-
CASSHKLAGASRDTQYF
TGCGCCAGCAGCCACAAACTAGCGGGGGCCTCTAGAGATACGCAGTATTTT
>TRBJ1-2|TRBV7-9|-|-
CASSIFSLNYGYTF
TGTGCCAGCAGCATCTTCTCCCTGAACTATGGCTACACCTTC
>TRBJ1-1|TRBV19|-|-
CASKTSQGVTEAFF
TGTGCCAGTAAAACCTCACAGGGCGTCACTGAAGCTTTCTTT